These 13 T cell receptor beta chains came from one sample sequenced in a study of cytomegalovirus exposure and HLA in healthy donors. Using immunoSEQ multiplex PCR, the repertoire was profiled, and TCRdb retains in-frame clones only, with some absent. The table includes some 130,000 clones, approximately 88% detected once. Material: PBMCs. The receptors come from a woman aged 18-30 years in good health and CMV-seropositive.

The chain couples TRBV7-2 to TRBJ1-1; D is undetermined. The V end lost 4 bases, the J end lost 1 base, and 10 bases lay between the germline ends. From germline, CDR1 is SGHTA and CDR2 FQGNSA. The length of the CDR3 is 14 residues. The CDR3 reads CASSSRRGNTEAFF. As DNA, the CDR3 is TGTGCCAGCAGCTCACGTAGAGGGAACACTGAAGCTTTCTTT.

V gene TRBV7-3 combines with J gene TRBJ2-1, with 9 bases lining up with TRBD1. CDR1 SGHTA and CDR2 FQGTGA come from the germline V gene. The V segment lost 5 bases and the J segment 6 bases; nucleotides outside the gene matches: 8. The CDR3 contains 15 residues. In DNA form, the CDR3 reads TGTGCCAGCAGCCCACAGGGGGCGATTTCCAATGAGCAGTTCTTC. Translating gives CASSPQGAISNEQFF.

The rearrangement uses TRBV4-1 and TRBJ2-5, with D perhaps matching TRBD1 (6 bases). CDR1 and CDR2 from the germline V gene are MGHRA and YSYEKL. Trimming took 1 base from V and 2 from J, leaving 11 bases between them. CDR3 size: 15 residues. CDR3 coding DNA: TGCGCCAGCAGCCAAGCTACAGGGATACAAGAGACCCAGTACTTC. Translating gives CASSQATGIQETQYF.

The rearrangement uses TRBV6-1 and TRBJ2-4, with D possibly being TRBD2 (6 bases). Trimming stripped 3 bases from V and 0 bases from J, with 9 bases between. This CDR3 is built from 15 residues. The germline V gene has CDR1 MNHNS and CDR2 SASEGT. In nucleotides, the CDR3 is TGTGCCAGCAGTGATCGCGGGGTAGCCAAAAACATTCAGTACTTC. Translation: CASSDRGVAKNIQYF.

The chain joins TRBV15 to TRBJ2-1; weak D call: TRBD2 (6 bases). CDR3 length: 17 amino acids. Trimming removed 3 bases at V and 7 bases at J, with 22 bases between. The V gene's germline CDR1 is LNHNV and CDR2 YYDKDF (reference sequence). In nucleotides, the CDR3 is TGTGCCACCAGCAGGGGAAAGGGGACTCCCGAGGGGAATGAGCAGTTCTTC. This sequence encodes CATSRGKGTPEGNEQFF.

The chain is built from TRBV6-6 and TRBJ1-4; TRBD1 matches 7 bases. V was pared by 6 bases and J by 8 bases, with 9 bases of the junction left unmatched. The CDR3 totals 14 residues. Germline assignment: CDR1 MNHNY and CDR2 SVGAGI (reference sequence). CDR3 loop: CASRSRDSNEKLFF. CDR3 bases: TGTGCCAGCAGGTCCCGGGACAGTAACGAAAAACTGTTTTTT.

In its sample, this clone was seen a few times. The CDR3, as DNA: TGTGCCAGCACCCGGGGGGACTATGGCTACACCTTC. This codes for CASTRGDYGYTF. The J gene is TRBJ1-2, the V gene TRBV9, with TRBD1 as a possible D gene (5 bases). CDR1 and CDR2 from the germline V gene are SGDLS and YYNGEE. V lost 6 bases, J lost 3 bases, and 9 bases lay in between. The length of the CDR3 is 12 residues.

The chain links TRBV30 to TRBJ1-2; D uncertain. The CDR3 runs to 13 residues. Trimming left V 5 bases short and J 2 bases short, with 12 bases between. In germline, CDR1 is GTSNPN, CDR2 SVGIG (reference sequence). CDR3 nucleotide sequence: TGTGCCTGGGAGGTCGGTTTAAACTATGGCTACACCTTC. Translation: CAWEVGLNYGYTF. The variable domain in full, with the rest retrieved from reference TRBV30 and TRBJ1-2, is SQTIHQWPATLVQPVGSPLSLECTVEGTSNPNLYWYRQAAGRGLQLLFYSVGIGQISSEVPQNLSASRPQDRQFILSSKKLLLSDSGFYLCAWEVGLNYGYTFGSGTRLTVV.

Of note for this clone: One end of the junction is discordant with germline, which a read error may explain. The DNA of the CDR3 is TGCACCAGCAGCTTTGGCGGGGGGGCCTACTACAATGAGCAGTTCTTC. Translating it yields CTSSFGGGAYYNEQFF. This rearrangement joins TRBV5-1 to TRBJ2-1; TRBD2 matches at 9 bases. This CDR3 has 16 amino acids. Germline CDR1 is SGHRS and CDR2 is YFSETQ. The complete variable domain, with remaining parts taken from reference TRBV5-1 and TRBJ2-1, reads KAGVTQTPRYLIKTRGQQVTLSCSPISGHRSVSWYQQTPGQGLQFLFEYFSETQRNKGNFPGRFSGRQFSNSRSEMNVSTLELGDSALYLCTSSFGGGAYYNEQFFGPGTRLTVL.

V gene TRBV28 combines with J gene TRBJ2-3; the D gene is possibly TRBD1 (5 bases). V lost 2 bases and J 1 base, leaving 13 bases between the germline ends. Germline CDR1 MDHEN, CDR2 SYDVKM. The CDR3 consists of 16 residues. CDR3 sequence: CASSLQGAVGTDTQYF. The DNA for the CDR3 is TGTGCCAGCAGTTTACAGGGTGCGGTCGGCACAGATACGCAGTATTTT.

This clone was found once. This chain links TRBV6-6 with TRBJ1-2, with D possibly matching TRBD1 (5 bases). V was clipped by 4 bases and J by 6 bases, with 18 bases between them. Germline V CDR1 and CDR2: MNHNY, SVGAGI (reference sequence). The CDR3 loop spans 15 amino acids. For the CDR3, the DNA is TGTGCCAGCAGTTTCTACACGACAGACCGCCATGGCTACACCTTC. It encodes CASSFYTTDRHGYTF.

The chain carries TRBV7-9 and TRBJ2-7, with a weak D call TRBD1 (6 bases). CDR3 length: 14 residues. The V gene's germline CDR1 is SEHNR and CDR2 FQNEAQ (reference sequence). The germline V and J ends were trimmed by 0 bases and 7 bases, with 13 bases remaining between them. CDR3 residues: CASSLAGAAEEQYF. For the CDR3, the DNA is TGTGCCAGCAGCTTAGCGGGGGCGGCTGAAGAGCAGTACTTC. Supplemented by reference TRBV7-9 and TRBJ2-7, the full variable domain reads DTGVSQNPRHKITKRGQNVTFRCDPISEHNRLYWYRQTLGQGPEFLTYFQNEAQLEKSRLLSDRFSAERPKGSFSTLEIQRTEQGDSAMYLCASSLAGAAEEQYFGPGTRLTVT.

As regards this clone: Other DNA sequences in this specimen translate into the identical CDR3. This chain links TRBV7-2 with TRBJ1-2; possibly TRBD1 for D (6 bases). The CDR3 has 13 amino acids. Germline V gene lookup returns CDR1 SGHTA and CDR2 FQGNSA. Deletions cut 5 bases from V and 2 bases from J, with 9 bases between. The CDR3 bases are TGTGCCAGCAGCCCCGACAGGAACTATGGCTACACCTTC. Translating it yields CASSPDRNYGYTF.